This TCR beta chain was sequenced in a study of shared clonotypes between healthy human individuals. The ends lost 0 bases at V and 2 bases at J; junction bases unmatched: 15. This CDR3 region has 21 residues. Germline V gives CDR1 MGHRA, CDR2 YSYEKL. Naive CD8 isolation took CD45RO-negative cells positively selected for CCR7 and excluded terminally differentiated effector memory CD45RA+ cells. Clones were sequenced by immunoSEQ multiplex PCR, and TCRdb holds only the in-frame ones, with some missing. The sample records around 2,000,000 clones, about 95% being singletons. Sequenced sample: naive CD8+ T cells sorted from blood. This receptor was taken from a man between 18 and 29 years old in good health. The rearrangement joins TRBV4-1 to TRBJ1-5; 11 bases align to TRBD1. CDR3 residues: CASSQDVTDRGQIRGNQPQHF. DNA of the CDR3: TGCGCCAGCAGCCAAGATGTGACGGACAGGGGGCAAATTAGGGGCAATCAGCCCCAGCATTTT.